The sequence of this T cell receptor beta chain was determined in a study of cytomegalovirus exposure and HLA in healthy donors. About this clone itself: Its specificity is unknown.

Use of 60 Vbeta and 13 Jbeta primers characterized the PCR. Sequencing used immunoSEQ multiplex PCR; TCRdb keeps in-frame clones, though not all of them. In the table there are 150,000 to 200,000 clones, 84% of which are singletons. This CDR3 has 15 residues. In germline, CDR1 is SGHRS, CDR2 YFSETQ. The V and J ends lost 4 bases and 2 bases, in that order; junction bases with no gene match: 5. Study findings and constraints: The presence/absence work took it that sequencing depth was about the same across donors. The study listed around 150 cytomegalovirus-associated TCR beta chains.

The chain couples TRBV5-1 to TRBJ1-4; 7 bases are a match to TRBD1. The sample comprised PBMCs. This receptor was identified in a man between 18 and 35 years old in good health and CMV-seronegative. CDR3 protein: CASSRTTGTNEKLFF. CDR3 nucleotide sequence: TGCGCCAGCAGCCGAACGACAGGGACTAATGAAAAACTGTTTTTT.